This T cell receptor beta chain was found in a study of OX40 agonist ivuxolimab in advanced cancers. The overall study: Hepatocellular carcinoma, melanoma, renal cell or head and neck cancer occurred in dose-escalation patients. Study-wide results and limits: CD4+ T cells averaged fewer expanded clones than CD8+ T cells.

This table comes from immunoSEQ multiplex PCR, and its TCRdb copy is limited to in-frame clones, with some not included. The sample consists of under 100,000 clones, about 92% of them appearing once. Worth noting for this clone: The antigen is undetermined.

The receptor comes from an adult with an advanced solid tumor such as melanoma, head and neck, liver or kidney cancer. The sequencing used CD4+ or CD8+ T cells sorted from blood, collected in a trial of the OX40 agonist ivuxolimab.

DNA for the CDR3: TGTGCCAGAAGCTTGGATACAGGGCAAGAGACCCAGTACTTC. Protein product: CARSLDTGQETQYF. This chain connects TRBV5-3 to TRBJ2-5; a weak D match, TRBD1 (6 bases). TRBV5-3 is identified as an open reading frame with a role that is uncertain. Between the trimmed V and J ends, which lost 0 bases and 2 bases, there was a span of 8 bases. This CDR3 has 14 residues.